This T cell receptor (beta chain) was sequenced for a study of blood T cell repertoires in COVID-19. About the research overall: Donors in the United States, Italy and Spain gave samples during acute or convalescent COVID-19. T cells, B-cell-depleted T cells, or PBMCs provided the cDNA or gDNA that served as material.

One Seattle source followed patients from active infection through their disease course. Original handling: For nucleated cells, counts were estimated from reference gene primer amplification. Produced via immunoSEQ multiplex PCR; TCRdb's table is partial and in-frame only. D and trimming come from the DNA, and the V and J calls and clone size come from that table. Altogether hundreds of thousands of clones are present, roughly 79% being singletons, with the ten largest covering 6.5% to 8.5%. Trimming left V 0 bases short and J 9 bases short, with 14 bases between. The V gene's germline CDR1 is SGHTA and CDR2 FQGNSA. The CDR3 has 14 amino acids.

Specimen: peripheral blood. The gene calls are TRBV7-2 and TRBJ1-2, with D tentatively TRBD1 (6 bases). This clonotype was sampled from a woman of 80 years or more with COVID-19, enrolled during active disease. The CDR3 loop reads CASSLANRARSYTF. DNA of the CDR3: TGTGCCAGCAGCTTAGCGAACAGGGCTCGTAGCTACACCTTC.